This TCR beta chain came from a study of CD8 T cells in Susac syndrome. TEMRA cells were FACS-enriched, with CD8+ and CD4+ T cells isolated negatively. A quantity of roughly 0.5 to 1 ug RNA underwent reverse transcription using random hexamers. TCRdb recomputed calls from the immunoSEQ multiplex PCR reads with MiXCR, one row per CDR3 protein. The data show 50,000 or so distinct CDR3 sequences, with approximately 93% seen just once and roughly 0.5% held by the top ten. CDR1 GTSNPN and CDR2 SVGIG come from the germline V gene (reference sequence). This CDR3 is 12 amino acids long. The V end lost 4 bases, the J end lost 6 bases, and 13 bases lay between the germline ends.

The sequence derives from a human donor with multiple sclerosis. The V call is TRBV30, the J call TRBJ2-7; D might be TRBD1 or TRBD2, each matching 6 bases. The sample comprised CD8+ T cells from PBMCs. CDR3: CAWTGGQSEQYF. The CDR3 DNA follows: TGTGCCTGGACCGGGGGACAAAGCGAGCAGTACTTC.